This TCR beta chain derives from a study of blood T cell repertoires in COVID-19. The overall study: PBMCs, B-cell-depleted T cells, or T cells were the source of the cDNA or gDNA that made up the material.

The trim removed 3 bases at V and 6 bases at J, leaving 5 bases unmatched. Germline V gene sequence: CDR1 SGHRS, CDR2 YFSETQ. CDR3 length equals 14 residues. Measured with immunoSEQ multiplex PCR; TCRdb has only the in-frame clones, and not every one. The sample lists roughly 230,000 clones, 80% to 90% occurring once. The source material was peripheral blood. This clonotype was obtained from a man aged 40-55 years with acute or convalescent COVID-19. J is TRBJ1-1 and V is TRBV5-1; 10 bases fit TRBD1. The CDR3 is CASSSGTGVAEAFF. In DNA form, the CDR3 reads TGCGCCAGCAGCTCAGGGACAGGGGTCGCTGAAGCTTTCTTT.